This T cell receptor (beta chain) stems from a study of T cells in Graves' hyperthyroidism and ophthalmopathy. The overall study: Peripheral blood specimens were obtained at initial diagnosis, prior to any treatment.

Regarding the study as a whole: In the blood, most expanded thyroid clonotypes above 0.001 appeared as well. Ophthalmopathy could be told apart from stable hyperthyroidism with a 13 V-J model.

Authors of the study amplified TCR beta CDR3 regions from RNA transcripts. A first-round RT-PCR of the TCR CDR3 used the HTBI primer set. In TCRdb, the multiplex PCR reads were re-called with MiXCR into one record per CDR3 protein. The table records about 400,000 distinct CDR3 sequences, roughly an eighth of them present only once. This clonotype has just a few counts. The antigen is unknown. Diagnoses were made from clinical symptoms, serum measures (thyroxine and TRAb), thyroid ultrasound and orbital computed tomography. The CDR3 is made up of 13 amino acids. Between the trimmed V and J ends, which lost 7 bases and 0 bases, there was a span of 9 bases. From germline, CDR1 is LNHDA and CDR2 SQIVND (reference sequence).

Sequenced material: blood. The rearrangement links TRBV19 to TRBJ1-1; no firm D call. This sequence originates from a man in his fifties or sixties with Graves' ophthalmopathy. CDR3 nucleotides: TGTGCCAGTATAGAGAGGGTGAACACTGAAGCTTTCTTT. Its protein product is CASIERVNTEAFF.